What follows are 14 T cell receptor beta chains derived from one specimen sequenced in a study of T cells in Graves' hyperthyroidism and ophthalmopathy. Authors of the study amplified TCR beta CDR3 regions from RNA transcripts. TCR CDR3 regions were first amplified by RT-PCR with HTBI primers. One entry per CDR3 protein, called by TCRdb with MiXCR from the multiplex PCR reads. The sample consists of about 570,000 distinct CDR3 sequences, roughly 46% of them appearing once. Sequencing input: peripheral blood or thyroid tissue (not recorded which). Receptors originate from an adult woman with Graves' disease, either hyperthyroidism or ophthalmopathy (not recorded which).

V gene TRBV18 combines with J gene TRBJ1-3; D gene unclear. V dropped 2 bases and J dropped 0 bases, with 11 bases sitting between them. The CDR3 length is 16 residues. Germline CDR1 reads KGHSH; CDR2 reads LQKENI. This CDR3 reads CASSPIQPDSGNTIYF. The CDR3 DNA is TGTGCCAGCTCACCAATACAGCCCGACTCTGGAAACACCATATATTTT.

Concerning this clonotype: A much larger clone is a single base away; this may be a read error. The rearrangement joins TRBV24-1 to TRBJ2-7, with 10 bases matching TRBD1. From germline, CDR1 is KGHDR and CDR2 SFDVKD. This CDR3 comprises 16 residues. CDR3 nucleotides: TGTGCCGCCAGTGATTTGCCCGACAGGGGGCTGAACGAGCAGTACTTC. This encodes CAASDLPDRGLNEQYF.

This clonotype was seen repeatedly, ten times or more. V usage is TRBV5-4 and J usage is TRBJ2-6, with D perhaps assigned TRBD1 or TRBD2 (6 bases each). From germline, CDR1 is SGHNT and CDR2 YYREEE (reference sequence). V lost 1 base to trimming and J lost 8 bases, with 19 bases between them. The CDR3 is made up of 17 amino acids. CDR3 sequence (DNA): TGTGCCAGCAGCTTGTTTTTTTCGGGGGCTGAGACCAACGTCCTGACTTTC. Amino acid sequence: CASSLFFSGAETNVLTF.

This clonotype was seen a few times. Being one base from a much bigger clone, this may be a read error. This chain links TRBV7-9 with TRBJ2-2, with a weak D call TRBD2 (6 bases). CDR1 is SEHNR and CDR2 is FQNEAQ in the germline V gene (reference sequence). The CDR3 has 15 residues. The CDR3, as DNA: TGTGCCGGCAGCCCCACGAGCCGGGGGACCGGGGAGCTGTTTTTT. It translates to CAGSPTSRGTGELFF.

V usage is TRBV25-1 and J usage is TRBJ2-2; 7 bases are shared with TRBD1. This CDR3 is built from 14 residues. Germline V gene data show CDR1 as MGHDK and CDR2 as SYGVNS. The V gene end was trimmed by 7 bases and the J gene end by 4 bases; junction bases not matched to a gene: 6. The CDR3 DNA is TGTGCCAGCACCTCGGACAGGACCACCGGGGAGCTGTTTTTT. It translates to CASTSDRTTGELFF. The complete variable domain, with remaining parts taken from reference TRBV25-1 and TRBJ2-2, reads EADIYQTPRYLVIGTGKKITLECSQTMGHDKMYWYQQDPGMELHLIHYSYGVNSTEKGDLSSESTVSRIRTEHFPLTLESARPSHTSQYLCASTSDRTTGELFFGEGSRLTVL.

At least ten counts were recorded for this clonotype. The chain employs TRBV20-1 and TRBJ2-7, with unresolved D. The CDR3 totals 15 residues. Looked up from germline, CDR1 is DFQATT and CDR2 is SNEGSKA (reference sequence). Trimming took off 0 bases at V and 7 bases at J, with 19 bases between the two ends. DNA for the CDR3: TGCAGTGCTAGAGAAATGACTCATTCCCTTTTAGAGCAGTACTTC. Residues: CSAREMTHSLLEQYF.

The J gene is TRBJ2-7, the V gene TRBV30; D call uncertain. From germline, CDR1 is GTSNPN and CDR2 SVGIG (reference sequence). The CDR3 contains 15 residues. Deletions cut 0 bases from V and 6 bases from J, with 18 bases between. CDR3 in DNA: TGTGCCTGGAGTGTAATAAGGGCCCACCTCCGCGAGCAGTACTTC. Translating it yields CAWSVIRAHLREQYF.

This clonotype has ten or more counts. The V gene is TRBV29-1, the J gene TRBJ1-2, with D unresolved. V was trimmed by 5 bases and J by 1 base, leaving 8 bases between them. CDR3 length: 12 amino acids. Per the germline V gene, CDR1 is SQVTM and CDR2 is ANQGSEA. The CDR3 loop reads CSVIVLNYGYTF. For the CDR3, the DNA is TGCAGCGTTATAGTCCTTAACTATGGCTACACCTTC. The full variable domain, rest sourced from reference TRBV29-1 and TRBJ1-2, is SAVISQKPSRDICQRGTSLTIQCQVDSQVTMMFWYRQQPGQSLTLIATANQGSEATYESGFVIDKFPISRPNLTFSTLTVSNMSPEDSSIYLCSVIVLNYGYTFGSGTRLTVV.

The chain links TRBV11-2 to TRBJ1-1; D gene ambiguous. V dropped 5 bases and J dropped 4 bases, with 11 bases sitting between them. Germline CDR1 is SGHAT and CDR2 is FQNNGV. CDR3 length equals 13 residues. The CDR3 bases are TGTGCCAGCAGCCTCGAAAGTCGCACTGAAGCTTTCTTT. This translates into CASSLESRTEAFF.

This chain connects TRBV12-3 or TRBV12-4 to TRBJ2-5; D perhaps matches TRBD2 (5 bases). CDR3 length: 14 residues. V lost 4 bases to trimming and J lost 5 bases, with 14 bases between them. CDR3 loop: CASSYTGMMETQYF. Written as DNA, the CDR3 is TGTGCCAGCAGTTACACCGGGATGATGGAGACCCAGTACTTC.

This chain joins TRBV15 and TRBJ1-2, with 7 bases matching TRBD1. This CDR3 is built from 19 residues. CDR1 and CDR2 (germline): LNHNV, YYDKDF (reference sequence). The V segment lost 0 bases and the J segment 4 bases; nucleotides outside the gene matches: 17. The CDR3 sequence: CATSRDRSGLRQGPYGYTF. CDR3 coding DNA: TGTGCCACCAGCAGAGATCGCAGCGGCCTTCGACAGGGCCCCTATGGCTACACCTTC. Full variable domain (rest looked up from reference TRBV15 and TRBJ1-2): DAMVIQNPRYQVTQFGKPVTLSCSQTLNHNVMYWYQQKSSQAPKLLFHYYDKDFNNEADTPDNFQSRRPNTSFCFLDIRSPGLGDTAMYLCATSRDRSGLRQGPYGYTFGSGTRLTVV.

At least ten counts were recorded for this clonotype. This rearrangement joins TRBV29-1 to TRBJ1-1; perhaps TRBD1 as D (5 bases). The ends were cut back, 2 bases at V and 4 bases at J, with 14 bases in the middle. Germline-derived CDR1 and CDR2 are SQVTM and ANQGSEA. The CDR3 consists of 14 residues. The CDR3 is CSVELGREGTEAFF. CDR3 bases: TGCAGCGTTGAATTGGGCAGGGAGGGCACTGAAGCTTTCTTT.

This clonotype has at least ten counts. V and J are TRBV28 and TRBJ2-5; 15 bases line up with TRBD2. The trim removed 5 bases at V and 3 bases at J, leaving 4 bases unmatched. This CDR3 has 16 residues. Germline values: CDR1 MDHEN, CDR2 SYDVKM. The CDR3, as DNA: TGTGCCAGCAGTCACCGGACTAGCGGGAGGGAAGAGACCCAGTACTTC. Encoded protein: CASSHRTSGREETQYF.

The chain employs TRBV11-3 and TRBJ2-5; TRBD2 matches 9 bases. V was pared by 5 bases and J by 3 bases, with 7 bases of the junction left unmatched. Germline CDR1 reads SGHNT; CDR2 reads YENEEA. This CDR3 has 15 amino acids. CDR3: CASSAGTSREETQYF. The CDR3 DNA reads TGTGCCAGCAGCGCCGGGACTAGCAGGGAAGAGACCCAGTACTTC. Based on the CDR3 plus reference TRBV11-3 and TRBJ2-5, the full variable domain is EAGVVQSPRYKIIEKKQPVAFWCNPISGHNTLYWYLQNLGQGPELLIRYENEEAVDDSQLPKDRFSAERLKGVDSTLKIQPAELGDSAVYLCASSAGTSREETQYFGPGTRLLVL.